The TCR beta chain under discussion was sequenced for a study of technical replicates of blood from a handful of donors. The CDR3 length is 13 residues. Trimming pared 1 base from V and 8 bases from J, leaving 12 bases between. Germline lookup yields CDR1 SQVTM and CDR2 ANQGSEA. The data were produced by immunoSEQ multiplex PCR, yet TCRdb's version contains in-frame clones alone and is incomplete. The repertoire has nearly 80,000 clones, around 96% of them found once; the top ten carry roughly 0.35%. The sample taken for sequencing was T cells isolated from PBMCs. This receptor was taken from a human donor in good health. The rearrangement uses TRBV29-1 and TRBJ2-1; D perhaps matches TRBD2 (6 bases). CDR3 amino acids: CSVEGPGVDEQFF. The CDR3 nucleotides read TGCAGCGTTGAAGGCCCGGGGGTCGATGAGCAGTTCTTC.